Listed below are T cell receptor beta chains from one sample, sequenced in a study of glioma-infiltrating T cells. TCRdb fed the multiplex PCR reads into MiXCR, producing one record per CDR3 protein. The data show approximately 400,000 distinct CDR3 sequences, 35% to 45% seen once. The sequencing sample was made of glioma tissue, nonneoplastic brain tissue, or PBMCs (not recorded which). These receptors were obtained from a human donor with low-grade glioma or glioblastoma, undergoing nonglioma brain surgery, or in good health (not recorded which). The CDR3 runs from the conserved cysteine through the conserved F or W. The D gene is left open where the match is weak. The size entry is marked missing in some rows and otherwise reads once, few, many or a size class.

d_gene,v_gene,j_gene,abundance,CDR3nt,CDR3aa
TRBD1,TRBV6-1,TRBJ2-3,many,TGTGCCAGCAGCCCCCGACAGGGAAGACTTCCCAGTTTT,CASSPRQGRLPSF
TRBD1,TRBV20-1,TRBJ1-6,many,TGCAGTGCGACTAGGGTAGGGGGCGATTCACCCCTCCACTTT,CSATRVGGDSPLHF
.,TRBV28,TRBJ2-2,many,TGTGCCAGCAGTTTTGACCCCGGGGAGCTGTTTTTT,CASSFDPGELFF
.,TRBV19,TRBJ1-1,.,TGTGCCAGTAGTAACGACAGATCTTGGAACACTGAAGCTTTCTTT,CASSNDRSWNTEAFF
TRBD2,TRBV28,TRBJ2-5,.,TGTGCCAGCACTCTAGGACTAGAGGGACGGGAGACCCAGTACTTC,CASTLGLEGRETQYF
.,TRBV28,TRBJ2-5,many,TGTGCCAGCGTTCCACAGGGCCGTGGGGAGACCCAGTACTTC,CASVPQGRGETQYF
.,TRBV20-1,TRBJ1-1,.,TGCAGTGCTAGACTGCCGGGACGGATGAACACTGAAGCTTTCTTT,CSARLPGRMNTEAFF
.,TRBV4-1,TRBJ2-3,few,TGCGCCAGCAGCCCCTTGGGGAGTGGGAATACGCAGTATTTT,CASSPLGSGNTQYF
.,TRBV4-2,TRBJ1-4,few,TGTGCCAGCAGCCGAGACGCAACTAATGAAAAACTGTTTTTT,CASSRDATNEKLFF
.,TRBV4-2,TRBJ2-7,.,TGTGCCAGCAGCTACAGTCTGTCGCGAGCCTCCTACGAGCAGTACTTC,CASSYSLSRASYEQYF
TRBD1,TRBV18,TRBJ2-1,.,TGTGCCAGCTCACCACAGGGGGCAGGGGATGAGCAGTTCTTC,CASSPQGAGDEQFF
TRBD2,TRBV5-4,TRBJ2-7,.,TGTGCCAGCAGCTTGGAACTAGCGGGAGACGACGAGCAGTACTTC,CASSLELAGDDEQYF
TRBD1,TRBV7-9,TRBJ2-7,many,TGTGCCAGCAGCTTCGGGACAGGGGCCTACGAGCAGTACTTC,CASSFGTGAYEQYF
.,TRBV20-1,TRBJ2-7,many,TGCAGTGGACTTAACAAGGACTACGAGCTGTACTTC,CSGLNKDYELYF
TRBD2,TRBV20-1,TRBJ2-3,.,TGCAGTCCAAGGGGAGGGACGGCGTCGTCAGATACGCAGTATTTT,CSPRGGTASSDTQYF
TRBD2,TRBV7-6,TRBJ2-7,once,TGTGCCAGCAGCTCCGTCCCGGGACTAGCGGGAATGAGCTCCTACGAGCAGTACTTC,CASSSVPGLAGMSSYEQYF
.,TRBV9,TRBJ1-6,.,TGTGCCAGCAGCGGCCAAGTGGGGGCTGGTAATTCACCCCTCCACTTT,CASSGQVGAGNSPLHF
.,TRBV2,TRBJ2-1,many,TGTGCCAGCAGTGAGGGGGCTAGCGCAGAGCAGTTCTTC,CASSEGASAEQFF
.,TRBV5-1,TRBJ1-4,.,TGCGCCAGCAGGCAGGGGCGCCGAAGTGAAAAACTGTTTTTT,CASRQGRRSEKLFF
TRBD2,TRBV29-1,TRBJ2-3,.,TGCAGCGTTGATCTAGCGGGAAACACAGATACGCAGTATTTT,CSVDLAGNTDTQYF
TRBD2,TRBV7-6,TRBJ2-1,few,TGTGCCAGCAGCTCGAGGACTAGCGAGAGGAAGAGTAACAATGAGCAGTTCTTC,CASSSRTSERKSNNEQFF
TRBD2,TRBV6-1,TRBJ2-3,many,TGTGCCAGCAGACCAACTAGCGCCAGCACAGATACGCAGTATTTT,CASRPTSASTDTQYF
.,TRBV11-2,TRBJ2-3,many,TGTGCCAGCAGCTTAGCGGGGGGCAGCACAGATACGCAGTATTTT,CASSLAGGSTDTQYF
TRBD1,TRBV25-1,TRBJ1-5,.,TGTGCCAGCAGTGTCCGGGACAGGTTCGTGGAGACCCAGCATTTT,CASSVRDRFVETQHF
TRBD2,TRBV27,TRBJ2-6,.,TGTGCAAGCGGTTTCTTGACTAGCGCCAGCTCTGGGGCCAACGTCCTGACTTTC,CASGFLTSASSGANVLTF
.,TRBV7-2,TRBJ2-1,.,TGTGCCAGCAGCTCCGGGGGTAGGTGGGAAGAGCAGTTCTTC,CASSSGGRWEEQFF
.,TRBV7-6,TRBJ2-2,.,TGTGCCAGCGCTAATCACGTTCGGGGCCCCAACACCGGGGAGCTGTTTTTT,CASANHVRGPNTGELFF
TRBD1,TRBV10-3,TRBJ1-1,.,TGTGCCATCAGGAGAGGACAGGGTGGCACTGAAGTTTTCTTT,CAIRRGQGGTEVFF
.,TRBV27,TRBJ2-7,many,TGTGCCAGCAGTTTATGGGGCACAAACGAGCAGTACTTC,CASSLWGTNEQYF
.,TRBV28,TRBJ2-7,many,TGTGCCAGCAGTTGGTACTCTTCCTACGAGCAGTACTTC,CASSWYSSYEQYF